Following are 10 T cell receptor beta chains from one sample sequenced in a study of Graves' ophthalmopathy and Graves' hyperthyroidism. RNA transcripts were the source from which TCR beta CDR3 regions were amplified. Amplification began with first-round RT-PCR using HTBI primers, then second-round multiplex PCR was performed. Via MiXCR, TCRdb re-called the multiplex PCR reads, giving one row per CDR3 protein. The sample has roughly 1.1 million distinct CDR3 sequences; 35% to 40% are singletons. The sequenced material came from peripheral blood or thyroid tissue (not recorded which). Receptor source: an adult man with Graves' hyperthyroidism.

The sample holds many counts of this clonotype. Here the CDR3 DNA reads TGTGCCAGCAGCTTTAGGCGTGGGGGGAATGAAAAACTGTTTTTT. It encodes CASSFRRGGNEKLFF. The chain carries TRBV7-2 and TRBJ1-4; D is perhaps TRBD1 (5 bases). The germline CDR1 and CDR2 sequences are SGHTA and FQGNSA. V was pared by 3 bases and J by 5 bases, with 13 bases between. The CDR3 has 15 residues.

V usage is TRBV25-1 and J usage is TRBJ1-1; D might be TRBD1 (5 bases). V lost 5 bases and J 1 base, leaving 17 bases between the germline ends. Germline V gives CDR1 MGHDK, CDR2 SYGVNS. There are 16 residues in the CDR3. The CDR3 DNA is TGTGCCAGCAGTTTATTCGGTCCGGGGACGAACACTGAAGCTTTCTTT. Its translation is CASSLFGPGTNTEAFF. Using reference TRBV25-1 and TRBJ1-1 for the parts outside the CDR3, the full variable domain is EADIYQTPRYLVIGTGKKITLECSQTMGHDKMYWYQQDPGMELHLIHYSYGVNSTEKGDLSSESTVSRIRTEHFPLTLESARPSHTSQYLCASSLFGPGTNTEAFFGQGTRLTVV.

This clonotype has ten or more counts. The V gene is TRBV5-6, the J gene TRBJ2-5; TRBD1 is a possible D gene (6 bases). This CDR3 has 16 residues. V dropped 5 bases and J dropped 2 bases, with 19 bases sitting between them. From germline, CDR1 is SGHDT and CDR2 YYEEEE. The CDR3 bases are TGTGCCAGCAGTAACCGACAGGCTACGGTACAAGAGACCCAGTACTTC. Its protein is CASSNRQATVQETQYF.

This clonotype was counted at least ten times. This chain joins TRBV20-1 and TRBJ2-7; TRBD2 aligns across 15 bases. Losses at the gene ends were 5 bases for V and 6 bases for J; bases not matched to a gene: 8. Looked up from germline, CDR1 is DFQATT and CDR2 is SNEGSKA (reference sequence). The CDR3 loop spans 15 amino acids. The DNA for the CDR3 is TGCAGTGCTCGATACCAGGGACTAGCGGGAGGCGAGCAGTACTTC. Amino acid sequence: CSARYQGLAGGEQYF.

This clonotype showed up many times. This chain joins TRBV20-1 and TRBJ2-7; no firm D call. This CDR3 has 14 amino acids. V gave up 3 bases and J gave up 3 bases, with 15 bases separating them. Germline V CDR1 and CDR2: DFQATT, SNEGSKA (reference sequence). This CDR3 reads CSASWGMGVYEQYF. The CDR3 coding sequence is TGCAGTGCTAGTTGGGGTATGGGTGTCTACGAGCAGTACTTC.

At least ten counts were recorded for this clonotype. V usage is TRBV7-8 and J usage is TRBJ2-5; 11 bases fit TRBD1. This CDR3 comprises 16 residues. Germline CDR1 SGHVS, CDR2 FQNEAQ. Trimming removed 5 bases from V and 4 bases from J; junction bases left unmatched: 9. The CDR3, as DNA: TGTGCCAGCAGCACCGGTAGGACAGGGGGCGGAGAGACCCAGTACTTC. Protein product: CASSTGRTGGGETQYF.

The sample holds a few counts of this clonotype. The chain employs TRBV7-9 and TRBJ2-7, with 7 nucleotides matching TRBD1. V shed 7 bases, J shed 5 bases, and the junction held 8 bases outside the gene matches. CDR1 is SEHNR, CDR2 FQNEAQ, per germline (reference sequence). This CDR3 is 13 amino acids long. CDR3 in DNA: TGTGCCAGCATGACAGGGAGTTTCCACGAGCAGTACTTC. Its translation: CASMTGSFHEQYF.

For this clonotype: This sequence may be a read error, since a much larger clone differs from it by one base. The chain uses TRBV5-4 and TRBJ2-5; D not resolved. The ends were cut back, 9 bases at V and 8 bases at J, with 14 bases in the middle. Germline values: CDR1 SGHNT, CDR2 YYREEE (reference sequence). This CDR3 has 11 residues. The CDR3 loop is CATGVDCTQYF. The CDR3 bases are TGTGCCACCGGTGTTGATTGTACCCAGTACTTC.

Points on this clonotype: One end of the junction varies from germline; a read error may be responsible. The V gene is TRBV7-8, the J gene TRBJ1-5, with D maybe TRBD1 (5 bases). The CDR3 loop spans 14 amino acids. CDR1 and CDR2 from the germline V gene are SGHVS and FQNEAQ. DNA for the CDR3: TGCGCCAGCAGTCCGCAGGGTGCTGAGCAGCCCCAGCATTTT. Translated, it gives CASSPQGAEQPQHF.

The chain combines TRBV12-3 or TRBV12-4 with TRBJ1-4; TRBD1 might be the D (5 bases). The CDR3 spans 14 residues. Between the trimmed V and J ends, which lost 5 bases and 5 bases, there was a span of 12 bases. CDR3 sequence: CASSGGAENEKLFF. The CDR3 coding sequence is TGTGCCAGCAGTGGAGGGGCTGAAAATGAAAAACTGTTTTTT.